This is a list of T cell receptor beta chains from one sample in a study of T cells after yellow fever vaccination. TCRdb redid the calling of the 5' RACE reads with MiXCR, one entry per CDR3 protein. The table shows some 110,000 distinct CDR3 sequences, with about 7.4% occurring only once. The sequencing used CD4+ T cells sorted from PBMCs, collected more than 8 days after the first yellow fever vaccination. These TCRs come from a man aged 18-30 years who received the YFV17D yellow fever vaccine. The CDR3 runs from the conserved cysteine through the conserved F or W. The D gene is left open where the match is weak. Not all rows give a size; the values are once, few, many and, for expanded clones, a class.

clone size	D gene	CDR3 length	V gene	J gene	CDR3 DNA	CDR3 protein
many	NA	13	TRBV12-3/TRBV12-4	TRBJ1-2	TGTGCCAGCGTGCGCATTCCAGGCTATGGCTACACCTTC	CASVRIPGYGYTF
many	NA	16	TRBV3-1	TRBJ2-3	TGTGCCAGCAGTCTCAAGTTCGGGGTTAGCACAGATACGCAGTATTTT	CASSLKFGVSTDTQYF
many	TRBD1	14	TRBV7-2	TRBJ2-7	TGTGCCAGCAGCTTGGGACAGGGGATGTACGAGCAGTACTTC	CASSLGQGMYEQYF
many	TRBD1	14	TRBV6-1	TRBJ2-5	TGTGCCAGCAACAGGGGGACAGCACAAGAGACCCAGTACTTC	CASNRGTAQETQYF
many	NA	12	TRBV12-3/TRBV12-4	TRBJ1-1	TGTGCCAGCGGTCAGGGAAAGGGTGAAGCTTTCTTT	CASGQGKGEAFF
many	NA	13	TRBV7-2	TRBJ1-5	TGTGCCAGCAGCTTCCGGTCTGAACAGCCCCAGCATTTT	CASSFRSEQPQHF
many	NA	14	TRBV5-1	TRBJ2-2	TGCGCCAGCAGCTCCTTAGGAGGAGGCGGGGAGCTGTTTTTT	CASSSLGGGGELFF
many	NA	14	TRBV3-1	TRBJ1-1	TGTGCCAGCAGCCTGTTTAGTACGAACACTGAAGCTTTCTTT	CASSLFSTNTEAFF
NA	NA	16	TRBV4-3	TRBJ1-6	TGCGCCAGCAGCCAAGATCCGGGCGGGTATAATTCACCCCTCCACTTT	CASSQDPGGYNSPLHF
many	NA	17	TRBV5-1	TRBJ2-1	TGCGCCAGCAGCGGATTATTCGGGGCCTTTTCCTACAATGAGCAGTTCTTC	CASSGLFGAFSYNEQFF
many	NA	14	TRBV12-3/TRBV12-4	TRBJ1-5	TGTGCCAGCAGTCAGGATTATAGCAATCAGCCCCAGCATTTT	CASSQDYSNQPQHF
many	NA	13	TRBV15	TRBJ1-1	TGTGCCACGGAGCGATATGGCGCCACTGAAGCTTTCTTT	CATERYGATEAFF
few	TRBD1	17	TRBV5-8	TRBJ1-2	TGTGCCAGCAGCCTTGCACTTCGACAGGGAAATACCTATGGCTACACCTTC	CASSLALRQGNTYGYTF
many	TRBD1	15	TRBV5-1	TRBJ2-3	TGCGCCAGCAGCTTGAAACAGGGGGCCGCAGATACGCAGTATTTT	CASSLKQGAADTQYF
many	TRBD2	16	TRBV7-2	TRBJ2-2	TGTGCCAGCAGCTATTTAGCGGGGGTAGGGACCGGGGAGCTGTTTTTT	CASSYLAGVGTGELFF
many	NA	14	TRBV10-3	TRBJ1-1	TGTGCCATCACTCGACAGGCCTCCAACACTGAAGCTTTCTTT	CAITRQASNTEAFF
many	TRBD1	14	TRBV11-2	TRBJ1-3	TGTGCCAGCAGGGACAGGGGGCTTGGAAACACCATATATTTT	CASRDRGLGNTIYF
NA	NA	15	TRBV5-4	TRBJ1-6	TGTGCCAGCACCCTGATGGACAGCAAGAATTCACCCCTCCACTTT	CASTLMDSKNSPLHF
many	NA	15	TRBV15	TRBJ2-1	TGTGCCACCAGGCTGGGTGTGGGACGAGTTGATGAGCAGTTCTTC	CATRLGVGRVDEQFF
few	TRBD2	17	TRBV20-1	TRBJ2-3	TGCAGTGCTAGGTTCTTAGCGGGGGGGCCTGGGACAGATACGCAGTATTTT	CSARFLAGGPGTDTQYF
many	NA	11	TRBV11-2	TRBJ2-7	TGTGCCAGCAGCCCGACGGTCGAGCAGTACTTC	CASSPTVEQYF
many	NA	14	TRBV5-1	TRBJ1-2	TGCGCCAGCAGCTTGGCCATGGGGAACTATGGCTACACCTTC	CASSLAMGNYGYTF
few	NA	14	TRBV27	TRBJ2-5	TGTGCCAGCAGTATCCGGACTGCGTCGGAGACCCAGTACTTC	CASSIRTASETQYF
many	NA	12	TRBV20-1	TRBJ1-4	TGCAGTGCCGGGCGAAATTATGAAAAACTGTTTTTT	CSAGRNYEKLFF
many	TRBD2	18	TRBV11-1	TRBJ2-1	TGTGCCAGCAGCCCCGGGAGGCTAGCGGGGGGGCCGGGGAATGAGCAGTTCTTC	CASSPGRLAGGPGNEQFF
many	NA	14	TRBV7-3	TRBJ2-2	TGTGCCAGCAGCCCTACAGGGAACACCGGGGAGCTGTTTTTT	CASSPTGNTGELFF